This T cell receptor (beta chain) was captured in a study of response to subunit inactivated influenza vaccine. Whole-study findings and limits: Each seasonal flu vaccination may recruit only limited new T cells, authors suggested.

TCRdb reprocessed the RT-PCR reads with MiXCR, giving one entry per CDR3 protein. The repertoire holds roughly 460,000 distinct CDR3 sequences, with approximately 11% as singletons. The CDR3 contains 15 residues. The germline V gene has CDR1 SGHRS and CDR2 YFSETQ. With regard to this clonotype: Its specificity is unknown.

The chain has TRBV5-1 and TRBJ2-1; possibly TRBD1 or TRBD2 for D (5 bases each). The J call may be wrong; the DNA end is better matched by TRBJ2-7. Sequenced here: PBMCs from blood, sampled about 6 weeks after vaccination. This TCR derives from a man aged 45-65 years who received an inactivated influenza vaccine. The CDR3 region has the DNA TGCGCCAGCAGCTTGGGACGGGACGCCTACAATGAGCAGTACTTC. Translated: CASSLGRDAYNEQYF.